Listed below are T cell receptor beta chains from one sample, sequenced in a study of vaccination and CD4 T cells after COVID-19. From the PCR reads, TCRdb called clonotypes with MiXCR, one entry per CDR3 protein. The sample lists about 9,600 distinct CDR3 sequences, 45% to 60% seen once, with around 24% in the top ten. These receptors' targets are unknown. Material for sequencing was CD4+ T cells from blood, cultured in vitro. These receptors were collected from a human donor in good health. Each CDR3 is given with its conserved first and last residue. The D gene is left open where the match is weak. Where a row states a size, it is once, few, many or the class of an expanded clone; other rows omit it.

CDR3: CASSSYRVADTQYF; DNA: TGTGCCAGCAGTTCGTACAGGGTCGCAGATACGCAGTATTTT; V: TRBV28; J: TRBJ2-3; D: -; size: -
CDR3: CASSQDSTSGSRKTQYF; DNA: TGTGCCAGCAGCCAAGATTCAACTAGCGGGAGTAGGAAGACCCAGTACTTC; V: TRBV14; J: TRBJ2-5; D: TRBD2; size: -
CDR3: CAARTSVANTGELFF; DNA: TGTGCCGCAAGGACTAGCGTCGCGAACACCGGGGAGCTGTTTTTT; V: TRBV30; J: TRBJ2-2; D: TRBD2; size: -
CDR3: CASSMKLAGDYEQFF; DNA: TGTGCCAGTAGTATGAAACTAGCGGGAGACTATGAGCAGTTCTTC; V: TRBV19; J: TRBJ2-1; D: TRBD2; size: -
CDR3: CASSQYGNEKLFF; DNA: TGCGCCAGCAGCCAATACGGTAATGAAAAACTGTTTTTT; V: TRBV4-1; J: TRBJ1-4; D: -; size: -
CDR3: CASSPAKSGGYTF; DNA: TGTGCCAGCAGCCCAGCAAAATCTGGAGGCTACACCTTC; V: TRBV11-2; J: TRBJ1-2; D: -; size: -
CDR3: CASSVLGYTEAFF; DNA: TGTGCCAGCAGTGTTTTAGGGTACACTGAAGCTTTCTTT; V: TRBV2; J: TRBJ1-1; D: -; size: -
CDR3: CASNDIAGKKDGYTF; DNA: TGCGCCAGCAACGACATAGCAGGGAAAAAAGATGGCTACACCTTC; V: TRBV4-1; J: TRBJ1-2; D: -; size: few
CDR3: CASRPRDRVADTQYF; DNA: TGTGCCAGCAGGCCCAGGGACAGGGTGGCAGATACGCAGTATTTT; V: TRBV2; J: TRBJ2-3; D: TRBD1; size: few
CDR3: CASSLGGLVGEAFF; DNA: TGTGCCAGCAGTTTGGGGGGCCTAGTCGGTGAAGCTTTCTTT; V: TRBV28; J: TRBJ1-1; D: -; size: few
CDR3: CATSTSGGANYGYTF; DNA: TGTGCCACCAGCACATCAGGGGGCGCAAACTATGGCTACACCTTC; V: TRBV15; J: TRBJ1-2; D: TRBD1; size: -
CDR3: CASSETWSGNTIYF; DNA: TGCGCCAGCAGTGAAACTTGGAGCGGAAACACCATATATTTT; V: TRBV10-2; J: TRBJ1-3; D: -; size: -
CDR3: CSARPASTYEQYF; DNA: TGCAGTGCTCGCCCAGCATCCACCTACGAGCAGTACTTC; V: TRBV20-1; J: TRBJ2-7; D: -; size: few
CDR3: CASSSRDISNQPQHF; DNA: TGTGCCAGCAGCTCGCGGGACATTAGCAATCAGCCCCAGCATTTT; V: TRBV7-2; J: TRBJ1-5; D: -; size: few
CDR3: CASSGGRGDNEQFF; DNA: TGCGCCAGCAGTGGCGGCAGGGGGGACAATGAGCAGTTCTTC; V: TRBV10-1; J: TRBJ2-1; D: -; size: -
CDR3: CASTQSGGAYEQYF; DNA: TGTGCCAGCACCCAATCCGGCGGGGCCTACGAGCAGTACTTC; V: TRBV6-1; J: TRBJ2-7; D: -; size: -
CDR3: CASRRTGVETQYF; DNA: TGTGCCAGCAGAAGGACAGGGGTGGAGACCCAGTACTTC; V: TRBV2; J: TRBJ2-5; D: TRBD1; size: -
CDR3: CASEKDRVNQPQHF; DNA: TGTGCCAGCGAGAAGGACAGGGTAAATCAGCCCCAGCATTTT; V: TRBV2; J: TRBJ1-5; D: TRBD1; size: -
CDR3: CASSLAAGGGGTEAFF; DNA: TGCGCCAGCAGCTTAGCGGCAGGGGGCGGTGGCACTGAAGCTTTCTTT; V: TRBV5-1; J: TRBJ1-1; D: TRBD1; size: -
CDR3: CASSITEPYSNQPQHF; DNA: TGTGCCAGCAGCATTACAGAGCCCTATAGCAATCAGCCCCAGCATTTT; V: TRBV21-1; J: TRBJ1-5; D: -; size: -
CDR3: CASSLDRGAETQYF; DNA: TGCGCCAGCAGCTTGGATCGGGGGGCAGAGACCCAGTACTTC; V: TRBV5-1; J: TRBJ2-5; D: -; size: -
CDR3: CASSFSGRNYGYTF; DNA: TGTGCCAGCAGCTTTTCCGGCAGGAACTATGGCTACACCTTC; V: TRBV5-4; J: TRBJ1-2; D: -; size: few
CDR3: CASSLRGESPLHF; DNA: TGTGCCAGCAGTTTACGCGGGGAATCACCCCTCCACTTT; V: TRBV12-3/TRBV12-4; J: TRBJ1-6; D: -; size: -
CDR3: CSAIDQPEETQYF; DNA: TGCAGTGCTATAGACCAGCCAGAGGAGACCCAGTACTTC; V: TRBV20-1; J: TRBJ2-5; D: -; size: few
CDR3: CASSARGGLSTGELFF; DNA: TGTGCCAGCAGTGCCCGTGGGGGCCTGAGCACCGGGGAGCTGTTTTTT; V: TRBV25-1; J: TRBJ2-2; D: -; size: few
CDR3: CASSQEDRGTDTQYF; DNA: TGTGCCAGCAGCCAAGAAGATCGCGGGACAGATACGCAGTATTTT; V: TRBV7-2; J: TRBJ2-3; D: -; size: -
CDR3: CASSLLYEQYF; DNA: TGTGCCAGCAGTTTATTGTACGAGCAGTACTTC; V: TRBV12-3/TRBV12-4; J: TRBJ2-7; D: -; size: -
CDR3: CASSSRGRHRYGYTF; DNA: TGTGCCAGCAGTTCTAGGGGGCGGCATCGCTATGGCTACACCTTC; V: TRBV12-3/TRBV12-4; J: TRBJ1-2; D: TRBD1; size: -
CDR3: CASSYDAQDLINYGYTF; DNA: TGTGCCAGCAGTTACGACGCACAGGACCTTATCAACTATGGCTACACCTTC; V: TRBV6-5; J: TRBJ1-2; D: -; size: -
CDR3: CASSIFPGHSNQPQHF; DNA: TGTGCCAGTAGTATCTTTCCAGGCCATAGCAATCAGCCCCAGCATTTT; V: TRBV19; J: TRBJ1-5; D: -; size: once
CDR3: CASSQSRGPYGYTF; DNA: TGCGCCAGCAGCCAAAGTCGGGGGCCCTATGGCTACACCTTC; V: TRBV4-3; J: TRBJ1-2; D: -; size: -
CDR3: CASSSPGPCPSYSNQPQHF; DNA: TGTGCCAGCAGCTCCCCGGGACCCTGTCCCTCTTATAGCAATCAGCCCCAGCATTTT; V: TRBV12-1; J: TRBJ1-5; D: -; size: -
CDR3: CSAYSGIYEQFF; DNA: TGCAGTGCTTATAGCGGGATATATGAGCAGTTCTTC; V: TRBV20-1; J: TRBJ2-1; D: TRBD2; size: -
CDR3: CSAQVAVSYEQYF; DNA: TGCAGTGCTCAGGTCGCAGTTTCCTACGAGCAGTACTTC; V: TRBV20-1; J: TRBJ2-7; D: -; size: -
CDR3: CASSLLDRYEQYF; DNA: TGTGCCAGCAGTTTACTGGACCGCTACGAGCAGTACTTC; V: TRBV28; J: TRBJ2-7; D: -; size: few
CDR3: CATSDRQLRGDEQFF; DNA: TGTGCCACCAGTGATCGACAGCTTCGAGGGGATGAGCAGTTCTTC; V: TRBV24-1; J: TRBJ2-1; D: -; size: -
CDR3: CAIRWEGPPPAGELFF; DNA: TGTGCCATCAGATGGGAGGGACCTCCCCCGGCCGGGGAGCTGTTTTTT; V: TRBV10-3; J: TRBJ2-2; D: TRBD2; size: few
CDR3: CASLWTGSTDTQYF; DNA: TGTGCCAGCTTATGGACTGGTAGCACAGATACGCAGTATTTT; V: TRBV6-1; J: TRBJ2-3; D: -; size: few
CDR3: CAWRTDRFSGNTIYF; DNA: TGTGCCTGGAGGACTGACAGGTTTAGTGGAAACACCATATATTTT; V: TRBV30; J: TRBJ1-3; D: -; size: -
CDR3: CSARDGNTGIAGYTF; DNA: TGCAGTGCTAGAGATGGGAACACAGGGATCGCTGGCTACACCTTC; V: TRBV20-1; J: TRBJ1-2; D: -; size: few
CDR3: CASSYSSQGAGNTIYF; DNA: TGTGCCAGTAGTTACTCCTCACAGGGTGCTGGAAACACCATATATTTT; V: TRBV19; J: TRBJ1-3; D: -; size: few
CDR3: CASSQVGAGNTIYF; DNA: TGTGCCAGCAGCCAAGTCGGCGCTGGAAACACCATATATTTT; V: TRBV7-9; J: TRBJ1-3; D: -; size: once
CDR3: CASRGGSPLTGELFF; DNA: TGTGCCAGCAGGGGAGGCAGCCCACTGACCGGGGAGCTGTTTTTT; V: TRBV2; J: TRBJ2-2; D: -; size: -
CDR3: CASSFLSLAGPTGELFF; DNA: TGTGCCAGCAGCTTTCTCTCCCTAGCGGGACCTACCGGGGAGCTGTTTTTT; V: TRBV7-9; J: TRBJ2-2; D: TRBD2; size: -
CDR3: CASSSGTSGRAVDIQYF; DNA: TGTGCCAGCAGCTCGGGGACTAGCGGGAGGGCCGTGGACATTCAGTACTTC; V: TRBV7-2; J: TRBJ2-4; D: TRBD2; size: -
CDR3: CASSPQSEQFF; DNA: TGTGCCAGCAGCCCCCAGAGTGAGCAGTTCTTC; V: TRBV6-2/TRBV6-3; J: TRBJ2-1; D: -; size: -
CDR3: CSAGTGDINQPQHF; DNA: TGCAGTGCTGGGACAGGGGATATCAATCAGCCCCAGCATTTT; V: TRBV20-1; J: TRBJ1-5; D: TRBD1; size: few
CDR3: CSAGTSETSTDTQYF; DNA: TGCAGTGCTGGGACTAGCGAGACTAGCACAGATACGCAGTATTTT; V: TRBV20-1; J: TRBJ2-3; D: TRBD2; size: -
CDR3: CASTGGREKAYEQYF; DNA: TGTGCCAGTACCGGTGGGCGGGAGAAGGCCTACGAGCAGTACTTC; V: TRBV19; J: TRBJ2-7; D: TRBD2; size: -
CDR3: CASSPGQQLYTQYF; DNA: TGTGCCAGCAGTCCCGGACAGCAGCTATATACGCAGTATTTT; V: TRBV12-3/TRBV12-4; J: TRBJ2-3; D: -; size: -
CDR3: CSARGLAGVKEQFF; DNA: TGCAGTGCTAGAGGGCTAGCGGGAGTGAAAGAGCAGTTCTTC; V: TRBV20-1; J: TRBJ2-1; D: TRBD2; size: -
CDR3: CASSDWAGGTGSGYTF; DNA: TGTGCCAGCAGTGACTGGGCGGGAGGGACGGGTAGCGGCTACACCTTC; V: TRBV6-1; J: TRBJ1-2; D: -; size: -
CDR3: CAISESGGVYGYTF; DNA: TGTGCCATCAGTGAGTCCGGGGGGGTCTATGGCTACACCTTC; V: TRBV10-3; J: TRBJ1-2; D: -; size: few